Following are 22 T cell receptor beta chains from one sample sequenced in a study of identical twins. One entry per CDR3 protein results from TCRdb running MiXCR on the 5' RACE reads. The data show 1.5 million or so distinct CDR3 sequences, with about 31% seen just once and roughly 0.3% held by the top ten. The sample comprised cord blood. Receptors were obtained from a newborn girl in good health.

This chain joins TRBV5-1 and TRBJ2-3, with no clear D. The CDR3 consists of 12 residues. Germline CDR1 reads SGHRS; CDR2 reads YFSETQ. Trimming left V 7 bases short and J 8 bases short, with 14 bases between. CDR3 amino acids: CASGRGEATQYF. The CDR3 DNA is TGCGCCAGCGGACGTGGGGAAGCTACGCAGTATTTT.

V and J are TRBV5-1 and TRBJ2-5; 10 nucleotides line up with TRBD2. The J call may not be correct, given that the DNA end is closer to TRBJ2-7. Germline loops: CDR1 SGHRS, CDR2 YFSETQ. CDR3 length: 14 amino acids. The CDR3 sequence is CASSFLAGVIEQYF. CDR3 DNA: TGCGCCAGCAGCTTCCTAGCGGGAGTTATCGAGCAGTACTTC.

This chain connects TRBV6-2 or TRBV6-3 to TRBJ2-7; 8 bases fit TRBD2. The CDR3 contains 18 residues. V gave up 4 bases and J gave up 1 base; unmatched junction bases: 15. Per the germline V gene, CDR1 is MNHEY and CDR2 is SVGEGT. In nucleotides, the CDR3 is TGTGCCAGCAGTTTTCCGCACGATCCTGGACTAGCTTCCTACGAGCAGTACTTC. As protein: CASSFPHDPGLASYEQYF.

The sample holds a few counts of this clonotype. This sequence joins TRBV30 and TRBJ1-2; D gene unclear. CDR3 size: 11 residues. Germline CDR1 and CDR2: GTSNPN and SVGIG (reference sequence). V lost 7 bases and J lost 5, with 11 bases in between. CDR3 protein: CAYRTGYGYTF. The CDR3 bases are TGTGCCTACCGGACCGGTTATGGCTACACCTTC.

The genes are TRBV5-1 and TRBJ2-4, with no clear D. The DNA end is more similar to TRBJ2-7, so the J call may be wrong. This CDR3 comprises 15 residues. Germline CDR1 and CDR2: SGHRS and YFSETQ. CDR3 region: CASRFGASGAYEQYF. The CDR3, as DNA: TGCGCCAGCAGATTTGGAGCCTCCGGAGCCTACGAGCAGTACTTC.

The chain couples TRBV29-1 to TRBJ2-3; maybe TRBD2 (7 bases). CDR3 size: 14 residues. Deletions cut 7 bases from V and 2 bases from J, with 16 bases between. From germline, CDR1 is SQVTM and CDR2 ANQGSEA. The CDR3 reads CSAGGRENTDTQYF. In DNA, the CDR3 is TGCAGCGCGGGGGGCAGGGAGAACACAGATACGCAGTATTTT.

The chain joins TRBV20-1 to TRBJ2-2; D is uncertain. This CDR3 region has 13 residues. Trimming took 0 bases from V and 6 from J, leaving 8 bases between them. CDR1 is DFQATT, CDR2 SNEGSKA, per germline (reference sequence). CDR3: CSARDFGAGELFF. Here the CDR3 DNA reads TGCAGTGCTAGAGATTTTGGGGCCGGGGAGCTGTTTTTT.

This sequence joins TRBV6-1 and TRBJ2-3; D call uncertain. There are 15 residues in the CDR3. CDR1 and CDR2 (germline): MNHNS, SASEGT. Between the trimmed V and J ends, which lost 3 bases and 1 base, there was a span of 11 bases. CDR3 DNA: TGTGCCAGCAGTGATCGGTGGCAGGGCACAGATACGCAGTATTTT. Encoded protein: CASSDRWQGTDTQYF.

This clonotype was counted at least ten times. J is TRBJ2-1 and V is TRBV5-1; 11 positions agree with TRBD1. After removal of 4 bases from V and 4 bases from J, the junction contained 4 bases not matched to a gene. Germline assignment: CDR1 SGHRS and CDR2 YFSETQ. The length of the CDR3 is 15 residues. This CDR3 reads CASSPGQGAYNEQFF. The CDR3 region has the DNA TGCGCCAGCAGCCCCGGACAGGGGGCTTACAATGAGCAGTTCTTC.

The chain couples TRBV25-1 to TRBJ1-1, with no clear D. Germline CDR1 MGHDK, CDR2 SYGVNS. V gave up 3 bases and J gave up 3 bases, with 5 bases separating them. CDR3 size: 12 residues. The CDR3 coding sequence is TGTGCCAGCAGTGACTTCCACACTGAAGCTTTCTTT. This gives the protein CASSDFHTEAFF.

This clonotype was counted a few times. The chain recombines TRBV20-1 with TRBJ1-6; TRBD1 agrees at 7 bases. CDR1 DFQATT and CDR2 SNEGSKA come from the germline V gene (reference sequence). This CDR3 is 14 amino acids long. The junction had 8 bases not matched to a gene; V was cut back by 7 bases and J by 5 bases. The CDR3 loop reads CSGTPGQHNSPLHF. CDR3 sequence (DNA): TGCAGTGGAACCCCGGGACAGCATAATTCACCCCTCCACTTT.

The chain has TRBV28 and TRBJ2-1, with 8 nucleotides matching TRBD2. The V and J ends lost 6 bases and 12 bases, in that order; junction bases with no gene match: 7. CDR1 MDHEN and CDR2 SYDVKM come from the germline V gene. This CDR3 has 12 residues. The CDR3 coding sequence is TGTGCCAGCAGCCACGGACTAGCCGGGCAGTTCTTC. Its translation: CASSHGLAGQFF.

This chain joins TRBV3-1 and TRBJ2-7; no firm D call. CDR3 length: 14 amino acids. The germline gives CDR1 LGHDT, CDR2 YNNKEL (reference sequence). V was shortened by 4 bases and J by 4 bases, with 14 bases between the two germline ends. The CDR3 DNA is TGTGCCAGCAGCCCTTTCCCCCTGGCGTACGAGCAGTACTTC. Amino acid sequence: CASSPFPLAYEQYF.

The rearrangement joins TRBV24-1 to TRBJ2-2; 7 bases are a match to TRBD1. The V segment lost 7 bases and the J segment 5 bases; nucleotides outside the gene matches: 3. Germline CDR1 reads KGHDR; CDR2 reads SFDVKD. The CDR3 contains 13 residues. The CDR3 nucleotides read TGTGCCACCAGACCACAGGGGACCGGGGAGCTGTTTTTT. Protein sequence: CATRPQGTGELFF.

In its sample, this clonotype was seen a few times. This rearrangement joins TRBV28 to TRBJ2-2; no reliable D call. V was pared by 7 bases and J by 2 bases, with 8 bases between. The CDR3 consists of 13 residues. Germline CDR1 reads MDHEN; CDR2 reads SYDVKM. The CDR3 here is CASNYRNTGELFF. The CDR3 DNA is TGTGCCAGCAACTACAGAAACACCGGGGAGCTGTTTTTT.

The chain employs TRBV5-8 and TRBJ2-1; 8 bases fit TRBD2. The CDR3 has 17 amino acids. CDR1 is SGHTS and CDR2 is YDEGEE in the germline V gene. The J segment lost 4 bases and the V segment lost 2 bases, leaving 11 bases of the junction unmatched. CDR3 nucleotide sequence: TGTGCCAGCAGCTTCTATAAAGGCGGGAGGACTTACAATGAGCAGTTCTTC. It specifies CASSFYKGGRTYNEQFF.

V gene TRBV2 combines with J gene TRBJ2-1; tentative D call: TRBD1 (5 bases). The CDR3 is 14 amino acids. V lost 2 bases and J 10 bases, leaving 15 bases between the germline ends. Germline CDR1 SNHLY, CDR2 FYNNEI. The chain's CDR3 is CASSERGVFGEQFF. The CDR3 DNA sequence: TGTGCCAGCAGTGAAAGGGGTGTTTTTGGCGAGCAGTTCTTC.

As to this clonotype: Its ends do not fully match the called genes, so a read error is possible. V is TRBV7-2 and J is TRBJ2-3; tentative D call: TRBD2 (5 bases). This CDR3 has 12 amino acids. The germline V gene encodes CDR1 SGHTA and CDR2 FQGNSA. For the CDR3, the DNA is TGTGCCGGCAGCCCTAGCCGGGATACGCAGTATTTT. Translation: CAGSPSRDTQYF.

This clonotype appeared a few times. The chain is built from TRBV4-1 and TRBJ1-4; 9 bases are a match to TRBD1. The junction had 3 bases not matched to a gene; V was cut back by 4 bases and J by 6 bases. Germline values: CDR1 MGHRA, CDR2 YSYEKL. The CDR3 covers 14 residues. The CDR3 spells CASSRGDRDEKLFF. The DNA of the CDR3 is TGCGCCAGCAGCCGGGGGGACAGGGATGAAAAACTGTTTTTT.

The chain couples TRBV6-1 to TRBJ2-4; TRBD2 might be the D (5 bases). The better agreement between TRBJ2-5 and the DNA end casts doubt on the J call. Per germline, CDR1 MNHNS and CDR2 SASEGT. This CDR3 region has 16 residues. The CDR3 DNA reads TGTGCCAGCAGTGAACGAGGGTTCTCCACACAAGAGACCCAGTACTTC. Protein sequence: CASSERGFSTQETQYF.

This chain joins TRBV20-1 and TRBJ2-3; no definite D call. Germline CDR1 is DFQATT and CDR2 is SNEGSKA (reference sequence). V was shortened by 1 base and J by 1 base, with 9 bases between the two germline ends. CDR3 size: 14 residues. CDR3 coding DNA: TGCAGTGCTAGAGGTGCGATACGCACAGATACGCAGTATTTT. It is translated as CSARGAIRTDTQYF.

The chain is built from TRBV6-1 and TRBJ2-1; D unclear. The germline gives CDR1 MNHNS, CDR2 SASEGT. This CDR3 has 15 amino acids. The V end was cut by 4 bases, the J end by 1 base, with 11 bases between. The DNA of the CDR3 is TGTGCCAGCAGTGTCCTTTTGGGGTCCTACAATGAGCAGTTCTTC. This sequence encodes CASSVLLGSYNEQFF.